This TCR beta chain came from a study of shared clonotypes between healthy human individuals. In the original processing: ImmunoSEQ gave junction-only sequences without quality scores, so filtering differed. Sequencing used immunoSEQ multiplex PCR; TCRdb keeps in-frame clones, though not all of them. V and J calls and clone size are given by that table; D and trimming were obtained from the DNA. This table holds about 600,000 clones, almost 97% found once. Germline V gene lookup returns CDR1 SGHNT and CDR2 YYREEE (reference sequence). The CDR3 is made up of 12 amino acids. This clone was picked up one time.

This clonotype was obtained from a woman between 25 and 40 years old in good health. This chain joins TRBV5-4 and TRBJ2-1; 10 nucleotides align to TRBD2. What was sequenced was naive CD4+ T cells sorted from blood. Sample subset: CD45RA+ positively selected. The CDR3, as DNA: TGTGTCTGGACTAGCGGTATCAATGAGCAGTTCTTC. It yields the protein CVWTSGINEQFF.